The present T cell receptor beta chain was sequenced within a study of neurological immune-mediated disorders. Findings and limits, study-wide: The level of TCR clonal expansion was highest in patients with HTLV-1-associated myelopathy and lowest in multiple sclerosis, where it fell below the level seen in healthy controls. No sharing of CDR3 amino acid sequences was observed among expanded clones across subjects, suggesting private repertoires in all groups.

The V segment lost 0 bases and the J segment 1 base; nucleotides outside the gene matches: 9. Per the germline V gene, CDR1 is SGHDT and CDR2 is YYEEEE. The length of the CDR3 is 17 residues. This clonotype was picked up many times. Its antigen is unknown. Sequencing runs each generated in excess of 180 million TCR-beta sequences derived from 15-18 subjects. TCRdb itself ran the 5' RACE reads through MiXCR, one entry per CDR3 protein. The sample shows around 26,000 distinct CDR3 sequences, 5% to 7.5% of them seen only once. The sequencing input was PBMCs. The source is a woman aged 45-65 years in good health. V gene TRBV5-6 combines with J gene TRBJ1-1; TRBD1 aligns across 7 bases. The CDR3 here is CASSLANRGARNTEAFF. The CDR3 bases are TGTGCCAGCAGCTTGGCGAACAGGGGCGCAAGGAACACTGAAGCTTTCTTT.